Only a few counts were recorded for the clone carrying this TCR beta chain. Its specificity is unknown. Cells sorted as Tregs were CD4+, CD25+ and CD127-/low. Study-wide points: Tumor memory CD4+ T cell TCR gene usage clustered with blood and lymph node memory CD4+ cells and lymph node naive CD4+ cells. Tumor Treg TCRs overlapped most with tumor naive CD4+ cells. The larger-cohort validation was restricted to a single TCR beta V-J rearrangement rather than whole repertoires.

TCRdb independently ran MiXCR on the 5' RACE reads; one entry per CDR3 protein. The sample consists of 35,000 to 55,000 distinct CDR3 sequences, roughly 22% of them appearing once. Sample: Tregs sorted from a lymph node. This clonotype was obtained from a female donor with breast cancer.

CDR3 amino acids: CASSSDAGRETQYF. The DNA of the CDR3 is TGTGCCAGCAGCAGCGATGCGGGGCGAGAGACCCAGTACTTC. V and J are TRBV7-6 and TRBJ2-5; TRBD2 might be the D (6 bases). This CDR3 region has 14 residues. Per the germline V gene, CDR1 is SGHVS and CDR2 is FNYEAQ. Trimming cost V 5 bases and J 4 bases, with 14 bases left between them.